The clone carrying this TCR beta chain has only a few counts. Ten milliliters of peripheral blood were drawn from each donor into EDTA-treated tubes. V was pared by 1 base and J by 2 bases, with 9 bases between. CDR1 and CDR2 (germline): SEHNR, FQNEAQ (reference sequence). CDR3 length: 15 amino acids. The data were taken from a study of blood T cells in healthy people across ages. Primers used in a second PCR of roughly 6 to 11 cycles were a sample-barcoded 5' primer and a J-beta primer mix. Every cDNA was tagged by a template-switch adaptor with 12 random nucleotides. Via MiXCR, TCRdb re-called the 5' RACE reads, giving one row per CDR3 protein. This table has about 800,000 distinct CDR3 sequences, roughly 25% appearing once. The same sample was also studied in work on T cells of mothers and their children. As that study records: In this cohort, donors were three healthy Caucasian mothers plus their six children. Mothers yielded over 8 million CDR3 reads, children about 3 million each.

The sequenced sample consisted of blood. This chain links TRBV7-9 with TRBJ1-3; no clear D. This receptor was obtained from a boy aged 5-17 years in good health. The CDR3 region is CASSLGGTPGNTIYF. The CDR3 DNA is TGTGCCAGCAGCTTAGGAGGAACACCTGGAAACACCATATATTTT.